One TCR beta chain is described in this entry. The antigen is unknown. These data come from a study of T cell responses to AZD1222 COVID-19 vaccine. Points from the study as a whole: Close to half of all spike-specific TCRs reportedly target regions of the variants that are unmutated. Repertoires were obtained solely post-peak T cell response.

Libraries were prepared by immunoSEQ multiplex PCR; TCRdb keeps only in-frame clonotypes and omits some of them. The sample lists around 120,000 clones; over 75% were seen once. The CDR3 totals 13 residues. CDR1 and CDR2 (germline): MNHEY, SVGAGI. The ends were cut back, 2 bases at V and 2 bases at J, with 6 bases in the middle. The sample in question was peripheral blood, obtained on day 0 of AZD1222 vaccination. The sequence derives from an adult in good health. V usage is TRBV6-5 and J usage is TRBJ1-2; D gene unclear. The CDR3 sequence: CASSYRENYGYTF. In nucleotides, the CDR3 is TGTGCCAGCAGTTACAGGGAAAACTATGGCTACACCTTC.